This TCR beta chain was obtained from a study of blood T cell repertoires in COVID-19. Study details: COVID-19 samples, acute and convalescent, were from the United States, Italy and Spain. The cDNA or gDNA used as material had been derived from T cells, B-cell-depleted T cells, or PBMCs.

Original processing notes: Amplification of reference gene primers provided the estimated nucleated cell counts. The method was immunoSEQ multiplex PCR; TCRdb's version includes in-frame clones alone and lacks a portion of them. V and J calls plus clone size are reproduced from that table; the DNA served to infer D and trimming. The sample consists of roughly 89,000 clones, approximately 81% of them appearing once. Germline CDR1 and CDR2: SGDLS and YYNGEE. J gave up 8 bases and V 3 bases, and 13 bases lay outside the gene matches. The CDR3 contains 15 residues. The sample taken for sequencing was peripheral blood. This TCR came from a woman of 80 years or more with acute or convalescent COVID-19. This rearrangement joins TRBV9 to TRBJ1-1, with 7 bases aligning to TRBD1. CDR3 amino acids: CASSGLGQGVHEAFF. CDR3 bases: TGTGCCAGCAGCGGTCTAGGGCAGGGGGTACACGAAGCTTTCTTT.